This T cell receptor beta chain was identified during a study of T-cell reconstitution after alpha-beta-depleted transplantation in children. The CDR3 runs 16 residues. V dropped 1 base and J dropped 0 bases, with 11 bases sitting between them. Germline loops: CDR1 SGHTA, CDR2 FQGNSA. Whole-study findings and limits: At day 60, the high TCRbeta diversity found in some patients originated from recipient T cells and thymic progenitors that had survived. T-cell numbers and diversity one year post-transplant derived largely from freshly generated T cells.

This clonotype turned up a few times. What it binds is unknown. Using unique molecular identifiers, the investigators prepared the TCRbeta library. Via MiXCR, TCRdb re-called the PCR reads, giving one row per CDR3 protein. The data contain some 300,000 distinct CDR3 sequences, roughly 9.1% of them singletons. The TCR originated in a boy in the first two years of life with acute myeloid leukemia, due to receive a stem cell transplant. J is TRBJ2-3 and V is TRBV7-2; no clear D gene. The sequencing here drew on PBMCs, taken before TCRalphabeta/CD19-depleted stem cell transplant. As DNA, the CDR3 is TGTGCCAGCAGCTTAGTTGCGGACGCTAGCACAGATACGCAGTATTTT. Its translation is CASSLVADASTDTQYF.